This T cell receptor beta chain was sequenced during a study of blood T cell repertoires in COVID-19. Trimming took 0 bases from V and 7 from J; bases not matched to a gene: 18. The CDR3 totals 18 residues. CDR1 is MNHNS and CDR2 is SASEGT in the germline V gene. Original data processing: Scientists estimated how many nucleated cells there were by amplifying reference gene primers. The assay was immunoSEQ multiplex PCR, and TCRdb's table has in-frame clones only and misses some. The V and J calls and clone size come from that table; D and trimming were worked out from the DNA. The sample lists fewer than 130,000 clones; approximately 68% were seen once.

The V gene is TRBV6-1, the J gene TRBJ2-7, with 7 positions matching TRBD1. The sample was peripheral blood. The receptor was isolated from a woman aged 55-69 years with acute or convalescent COVID-19. The CDR3: CASSEANELGQLKSEQYF. CDR3 bases: TGTGCCAGCAGTGAAGCAAACGAGTTGGGACAGCTCAAGTCAGAGCAGTACTTC.